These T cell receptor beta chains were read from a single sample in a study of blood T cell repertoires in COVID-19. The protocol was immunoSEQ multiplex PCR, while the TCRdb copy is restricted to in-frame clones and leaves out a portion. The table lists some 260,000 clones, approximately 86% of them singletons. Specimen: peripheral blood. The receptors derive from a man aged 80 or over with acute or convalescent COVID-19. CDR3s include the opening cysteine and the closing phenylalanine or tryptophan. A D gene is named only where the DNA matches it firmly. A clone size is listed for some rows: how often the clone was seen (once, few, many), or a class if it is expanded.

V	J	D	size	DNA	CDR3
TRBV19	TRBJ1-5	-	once	TGTGCCAGTAGTATATTATACGAGGGCAATCAGCCCCAGCATTTT	CASSILYEGNQPQHF
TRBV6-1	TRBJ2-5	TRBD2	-	TGTGCCAGCAGTGGACCGGGACTAGCGGGAGTTTTTGAGACCCAGTACTTC	CASSGPGLAGVFETQYF
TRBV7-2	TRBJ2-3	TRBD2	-	TGTGCCAGCAGCTTAAATGGCGGGGGGGCCATAGATACGCAGTATTTT	CASSLNGGGAIDTQYF
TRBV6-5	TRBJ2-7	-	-	TGTGCCAGCTGGGTGAATGGCGGGGAGCAGTACTTC	CASWVNGGEQYF
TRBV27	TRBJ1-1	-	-	TGTGCCAGCAGTTTTAACAGGGTGGACACTGAAGCTTTCTTT	CASSFNRVDTEAFF
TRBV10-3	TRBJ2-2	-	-	TGTGCCATCAGTGGGACAAACACCGGGGAGCTGTTTTTT	CAISGTNTGELFF
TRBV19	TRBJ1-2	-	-	TGTGCCAGTAGTATAGAAGCGGGGGCGTTTTTCGTAGGAGGCTACACCTTC	CASSIEAGAFFVGGYTF
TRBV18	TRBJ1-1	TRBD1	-	TGTGCCAGCACAGGGGAAGACGGGGGCACTGAAGCTTTCTTT	CASTGEDGGTEAFF
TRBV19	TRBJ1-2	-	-	TGTGCCAGTAGTGCCGACAGATTTTATGGCTACACCTTC	CASSADRFYGYTF
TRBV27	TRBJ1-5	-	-	TGTGCCAGAAAAGAAGACAAAGCCCCCAATCAGCCCCAGCATTTT	CARKEDKAPNQPQHF
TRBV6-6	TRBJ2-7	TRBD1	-	TGTGCCAGCAGACCGGGACAGACCTACGAGCAGTACTTC	CASRPGQTYEQYF
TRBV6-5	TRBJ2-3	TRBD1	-	TGTGCCAGCAGACGGGACAGGCCTAGCACAGATACGCAGTATTTT	CASRRDRPSTDTQYF
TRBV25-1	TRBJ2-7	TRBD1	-	TGTGCCAGCAGGGGGACAGGGGTACGCGAGCAGTACTTC	CASRGTGVREQYF
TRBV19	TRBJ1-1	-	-	TGTGCCAGTAGTAGCCAACCACAGGTCCCCACTGAAGCTTTCTTT	CASSSQPQVPTEAFF
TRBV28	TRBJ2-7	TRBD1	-	TGTGCCAGCGGGGGACAGAGCTCCTACGAGCAGTACTTC	CASGGQSSYEQYF
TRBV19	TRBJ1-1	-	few	TGTGCCAGTAGTTCCTTAGGTTCTTCCGCAGGGAACACTGAAGCTTTCTTT	CASSSLGSSAGNTEAFF
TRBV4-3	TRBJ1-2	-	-	TGCGCCAGCAGCCAAGATATCGGTGCCGTTCGCGGCTACACCTTC	CASSQDIGAVRGYTF
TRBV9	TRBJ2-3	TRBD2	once	TGTGCCAGCAGCGTAGCCCCTAGCGGGAGCACAGATACGCAGTATTTT	CASSVAPSGSTDTQYF
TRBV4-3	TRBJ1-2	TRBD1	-	TGCGCCAGCAGCCCTGCACCGGGACAGGGGGCCGAAAACTATGGCTACACCTTC	CASSPAPGQGAENYGYTF
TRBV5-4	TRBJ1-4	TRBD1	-	TGTGCCAGCAGCAGCCGGGGGACAGGGGCTGAAAAACTGTTTTTT	CASSSRGTGAEKLFF
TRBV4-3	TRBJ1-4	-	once	TGCGCCAGCAGCCAAGTTAGCAGGGGCTTAGGGGAAAAACTGTTTTTT	CASSQVSRGLGEKLFF
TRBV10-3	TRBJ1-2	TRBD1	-	TGTGCCATCAGTGAGGTGGGAAGTACAGGGGGATCCTATGGCTACACCTTC	CAISEVGSTGGSYGYTF
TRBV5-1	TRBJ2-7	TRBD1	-	TGCGCCAGCAGCGTTCAGGGGGACTCCTACGAGCAGTACTTC	CASSVQGDSYEQYF
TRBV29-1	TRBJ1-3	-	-	TGCAGCGTTACTGCCAGCGTCTCTGGAAACACCATATATTTT	CSVTASVSGNTIYF
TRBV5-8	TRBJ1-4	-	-	TGTGCCAGCAGCTTTTACAGATCAAGTGCAACTAATGAAAAACTGTTTTTT	CASSFYRSSATNEKLFF
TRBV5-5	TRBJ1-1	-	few	TGTGCCAGCAGCTTGCAGGTAGGGGGTATTGGCACTGAAGCTTTCTTT	CASSLQVGGIGTEAFF
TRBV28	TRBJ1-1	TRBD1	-	TGTGCCAGCAGTTTACCCGGGACAGCGTCCACACGAGCTTTCTTT	CASSLPGTASTRAFF
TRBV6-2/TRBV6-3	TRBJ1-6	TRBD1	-	TGTGCCAGCAGTTACTCGATATATGGGACAGAGTCACCCCTCCACTTT	CASSYSIYGTESPLHF
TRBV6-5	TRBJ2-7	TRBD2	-	TGTGCCAGCAACCCGGCGGGGGTTAGCTACGAGCAGTACTTC	CASNPAGVSYEQYF
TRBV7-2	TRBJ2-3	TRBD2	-	TGTGCCAGCAGCTTAGCGGGGGGAGGGAACACAGATACGCAGTATTTT	CASSLAGGGNTDTQYF
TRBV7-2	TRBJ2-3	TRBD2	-	TGTGCCAGCAGCCATTTAGGGACTAGCGGACGCACGGATACGCAGTATTTT	CASSHLGTSGRTDTQYF
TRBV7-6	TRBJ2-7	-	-	TGTGCCAGCAGCTCAAACAGGGTCGAGCAGTACTTC	CASSSNRVEQYF
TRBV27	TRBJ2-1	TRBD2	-	TGTGCCAGCAGTTTATCGATGGGACTAGCTGGCAATGAGCAGTTCTTC	CASSLSMGLAGNEQFF
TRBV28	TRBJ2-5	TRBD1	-	TGTGCCAGCAGTTTTTCCGGCGGGACAGGGGAACAAGAGACCCAGTACTTC	CASSFSGGTGEQETQYF
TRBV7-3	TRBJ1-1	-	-	TGTGCCAGCAGCTTGAACCCGGGTTCCACTGAAGCTTTCTTT	CASSLNPGSTEAFF
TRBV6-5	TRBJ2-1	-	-	TGTGCCAGCAGTTCGGCCCTAGGCATCATCAATGAGCAGTTCTTC	CASSSALGIINEQFF